What follows describes a single T cell receptor beta chain. This sample is drawn from a study of blood T cell repertoires in COVID-19. Study information: Sites across the United States, Italy and Spain contributed samples from acute and convalescent COVID-19.

Using immunoSEQ multiplex PCR, the repertoire was profiled, and TCRdb retains in-frame clones only, with some absent. The table has 250,000 to 300,000 clones, 65% to 90% seen once. This CDR3 contains 15 residues. V was clipped by 1 base and J by 5 bases, with 12 bases between them. Germline assignment: CDR1 SGHVS and CDR2 FQNEAQ. This sequence joins TRBV7-8 and TRBJ2-1; D ambiguous. The source material was peripheral blood. The TCR originated in a man in his forties or fifties with active or convalescent COVID-19. CDR3 DNA sequence: TGTGCCAGCAGCTTAGTGATTGGTGAGGACAATGAGCAGTTCTTC. Residues: CASSLVIGEDNEQFF.